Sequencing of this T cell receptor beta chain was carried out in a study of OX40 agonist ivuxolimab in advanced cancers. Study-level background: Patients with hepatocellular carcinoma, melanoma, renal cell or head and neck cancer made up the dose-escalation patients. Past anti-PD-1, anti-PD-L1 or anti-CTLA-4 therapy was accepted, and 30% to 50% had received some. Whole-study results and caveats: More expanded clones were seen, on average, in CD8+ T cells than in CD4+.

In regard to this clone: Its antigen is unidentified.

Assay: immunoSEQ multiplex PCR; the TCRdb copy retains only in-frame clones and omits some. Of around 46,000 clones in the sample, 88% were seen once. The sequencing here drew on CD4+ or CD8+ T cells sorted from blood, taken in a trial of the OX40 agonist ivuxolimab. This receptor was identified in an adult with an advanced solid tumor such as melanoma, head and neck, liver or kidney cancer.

In DNA, the CDR3 is TGTGCCAGCAGACCGGGACAGGGTTACACTGAAGCTTTCTTT. This encodes CASRPGQGYTEAFF. The chain recombines TRBV5-5 with TRBJ1-1; the match to TRBD1 covers 9 bases. The V segment lost 5 bases and the J segment 3 bases; nucleotides outside the gene matches: 5. The CDR3 extends over 14 amino acids. The V gene's germline CDR1 is SGHKS and CDR2 YYEKEE (reference sequence).